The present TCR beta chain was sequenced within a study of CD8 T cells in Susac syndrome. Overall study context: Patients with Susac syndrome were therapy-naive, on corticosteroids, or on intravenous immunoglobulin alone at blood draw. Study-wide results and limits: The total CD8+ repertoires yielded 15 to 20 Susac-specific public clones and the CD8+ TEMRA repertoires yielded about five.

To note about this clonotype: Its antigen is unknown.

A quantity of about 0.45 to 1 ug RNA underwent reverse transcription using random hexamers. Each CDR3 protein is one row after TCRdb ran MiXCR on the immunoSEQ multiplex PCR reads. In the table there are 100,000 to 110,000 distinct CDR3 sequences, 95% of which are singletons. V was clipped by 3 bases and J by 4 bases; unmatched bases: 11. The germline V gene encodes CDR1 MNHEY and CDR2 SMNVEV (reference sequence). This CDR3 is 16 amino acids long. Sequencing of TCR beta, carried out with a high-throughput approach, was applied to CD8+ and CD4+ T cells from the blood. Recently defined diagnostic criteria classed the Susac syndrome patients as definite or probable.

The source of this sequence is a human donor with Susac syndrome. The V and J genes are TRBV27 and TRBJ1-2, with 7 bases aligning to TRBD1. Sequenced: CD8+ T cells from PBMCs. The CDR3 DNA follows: TGTGCCAGCAGTTTGCGCGGGGACAGAACACTCTATGGCTACACCTTC. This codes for CASSLRGDRTLYGYTF.